This T cell receptor (beta chain) is drawn from a study of cytomegalovirus exposure and HLA in healthy donors (dated by TCRdb to about 2017). Regarding the complete study: A later analysis indicated that the 110 or so validation repertoires were generated on the platform also employed for the approximately 670 repertoires of the first cohort. To predict cytomegalovirus infection status, the study combined high-throughput TCR immunosequencing, statistical association of individual TCRs with disease status, and machine learning. The study was designed to test whether signatures of past pathogen exposure could be identified by cataloging public T cell receptors. Along with the approximately 600-subject first cohort, a separate validation cohort of around 120 different subjects was used.

Receptors were amplified or captured by the immunoSEQ multiplex PCR assay. As for the original processing: A statistical classification framework was developed to diagnose cytomegalovirus status using the catalog of TCR beta chain sequences. The table was pulled from immuneACCESS by TCRdb, which kept in-frame rearrangements only. Such tables lose some clones; where checked, under half of the loss comes from unresolved V genes, and the rest has no known cause. V and J calls and clone size are as listed in that table; D and trimming were resolved from the DNA. The sample table shows about 130,000 clones, and approximately 84% are seen once. 25% to 30% of the sample lies in the top ten. The germline V gene supplies CDR1 MGHRA and CDR2 YSYEKL. Trimming removed 6 bases from V and 6 bases from J; the gene matches leave 15 bases unexplained. CDR3 length: 16 amino acids, cysteine to phenylalanine. The sequence is cut down to CDR3 DNA, 48 bases in frame from base 1.

Concerning this clone itself: Its antigen is still unknown. Base qualities are missing; no much larger clone stands one base away.

Broad study findings and their caveats: While some public TCRs were present in many individuals, most TCR sequences turned up only very rarely across donors. In vitro tests confirmed that a few of the cytomegalovirus-associated TCR beta chains recognize cytomegalovirus antigens. Subsequent analysis determined that TCRs grouped into clusters in the first cohort also showed a tendency toward co-occurrence across the approximately 110 validation repertoires, and 94% of cluster scores exceeded 0. A later analysis had no HLA typing for the validation cohort, so co-occurrence there was scored across all 110 or so repertoires. The classifier was reported to diagnose cytomegalovirus status with high specificity and sensitivity in both the original and validation cohorts. According to the authors, the approach could potentially be generalized to other disease states and immunological phenotypes. The study listed 164 TCR beta chains as associated with cytomegalovirus.

Separate from the approximately 700-subject first cohort, the validation cohort of 90 to 150 subjects was the group to which the donors belonged. The sequenced sample consisted of PBMCs. The TCR comes from a man aged 25 to 45 in good health and CMV-seropositive. This receptor chain uses TRBV4-1 and TRBJ1-2; a stretch of 8 junction bases matches TRBD1. The nucleotide sequence is given as TGCGCCAGCAGGCACATCCACCAGGGGGCTCGTGATGGCTACACCTTC. This yields the protein CASRHIHQGARDGYTF.